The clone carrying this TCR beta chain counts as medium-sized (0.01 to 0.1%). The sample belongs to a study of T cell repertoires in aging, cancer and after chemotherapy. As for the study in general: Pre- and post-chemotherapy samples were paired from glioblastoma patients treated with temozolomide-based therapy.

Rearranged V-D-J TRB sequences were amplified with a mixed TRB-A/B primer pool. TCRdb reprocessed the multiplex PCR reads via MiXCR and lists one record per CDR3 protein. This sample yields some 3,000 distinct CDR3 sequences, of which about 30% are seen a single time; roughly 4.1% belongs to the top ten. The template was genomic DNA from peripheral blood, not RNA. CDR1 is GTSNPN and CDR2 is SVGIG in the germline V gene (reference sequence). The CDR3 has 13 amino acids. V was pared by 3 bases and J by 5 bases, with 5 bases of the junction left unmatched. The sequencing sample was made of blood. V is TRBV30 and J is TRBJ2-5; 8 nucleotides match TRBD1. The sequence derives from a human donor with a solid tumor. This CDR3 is CAWSGQGPETQYF. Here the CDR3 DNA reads TGTGCCTGGAGCGGACAGGGTCCCGAGACCCAGTACTTC.